Sequencing of this TCR beta chain was carried out in a study of CD8 T cells in ankylosing spondylitis (dated by TCRdb to about 2017). With respect to the entire study: To find TCR variants linked to disease, the study profiled T cell receptor beta repertoires in ankylosing spondylitis patients and healthy donors. The full study cohort comprised 25 ankylosing spondylitis patients and 110 or so healthy donors. Peripheral blood samples were taken, and synovial fluid was additionally collected from ankylosing spondylitis patients.

CDR1 and CDR2, per the germline V gene, are SGHRS and YFSETQ. The cysteine opens and the phenylalanine closes a CDR3 of 14 amino acids. Just CDR3 DNA is preserved here, 42 bases in frame from base 1. Relative to germline, V is 6 bases shorter and J is 4 bases shorter, with 13 bases between their ends. Sequencing took place on an Illumina HiSeq 2500. Quantitative 5'-RACE with molecular barcodes was used to prepare TCR beta libraries. The source study handled its data this way. A new computational method, built on a probabilistic model of VDJ rearrangement, was used to identify disease-linked TCR variants. Using fastp at Q25 and MiXCR, TCRdb reprocessed the public reads and kept productive beta chains. Each entry merges the rows of one CDR3 protein and shows their most common DNA and genes. These V and J calls derive from TCRdb rather than the authors' analysis. For this sample the table gives roughly 150,000 distinct CDR3 sequences, of which around 32% were detected only once. The ten largest clones add up to approximately 6% of the sample.

Summary of the overall study and its limitations: A TCR beta motif of roughly 8 highly homologous amino acid variants appeared characteristic of blood from ankylosing spondylitis patients. The disease-linked clones were reported to be significantly enriched in matched synovial fluid samples from ankylosing spondylitis patients. The disease-linked clones showed a CD8+ phenotype and occurred at relatively low frequencies in peripheral blood. Some motif variants had previously been reported in the synovial fluid and blood of reactive arthritis patients, which suggests shared mechanisms of disease initiation.

Synovial fluid samples were paired with blood samples taken from the same ankylosing spondylitis patients. As for this clonotype: Its specific antigen is unknown. Base qualities are not recorded, but no much larger clone differs from it by a single base.

Sequencing was done on a sample of synovial fluid, either unsorted or a sorted T cell fraction (not recorded which). The chain employs TRBV5-1 and TRBJ2-2; the D region may be TRBD1 or TRBD2, each matching 5 bases equally. The TCR was taken from a male donor with ankylosing spondylitis. The DNA reads as follows: TGCGCCAGCACTATACAGGAGGCCACCGGGGAGCTGTTTTTT. Protein translation: CASTIQEATGELFF.